This TCR beta chain was captured by sequencing in a study of cytomegalovirus exposure and HLA in healthy donors. Study-wide results and limits: Specificity for CMV antigens was confirmed in vitro for three of the CMV-associated chains.

CDR3 length: 17 amino acids. CDR1 is SGHRS, CDR2 YFSETQ, per germline. V dropped 0 bases and J dropped 2 bases, with 15 bases sitting between them. As regards this clone: Its target is not known.

Measured with immunoSEQ multiplex PCR; TCRdb has only the in-frame clones, and not every one. This sample has some 130,000 clones, with around 80% found just once. The sample comprised PBMCs. The J gene is TRBJ2-1, the V gene TRBV5-1; TRBD2 is a possible D gene (6 bases). The source is a man aged 30-40 years in good health and CMV-seropositive. The CDR3 DNA is TGCGCCAGCAGCTTGGAAACGAGCGAGCGGGCCTACAATGAGCAGTTCTTC. This sequence encodes CASSLETSERAYNEQFF.